These T cell receptor beta chains were read from a single sample in a study of T cell responses to AZD1222 COVID-19 vaccine. The protocol was immunoSEQ multiplex PCR, while the TCRdb copy is restricted to in-frame clones and leaves out a portion. This repertoire shows 150,000 to 200,000 clones, 70% to 90% found once; its top ten account for 1.1%. The material sequenced was peripheral blood, taken 28 days after the second AZD1222 dose. Source of these receptors: an adult who received the AZD1222 COVID-19 vaccine. Each CDR3 is given with its conserved first and last residue. D genes are given only for firm matches. The listing skips clone size in some rows; elsewhere it reads once, few, many or a size class.

abundance,d_gene,v_gene,j_gene,CDR3nt,CDR3aa
.,.,TRBV7-8,TRBJ1-3,TGTGCCAGCAGCCCAAACAGGCCCCCTGGAAACACCATATATTTT,CASSPNRPPGNTIYF
.,.,TRBV6-5,TRBJ1-6,TGTGCCAGCAGTTACTCGATGACAGACGTTACACCCCTCCACTTT,CASSYSMTDVTPLHF
.,.,TRBV7-2,TRBJ2-3,TGTGCCAGCAGCTTAATGAGGGCCGTGGATACGCAGTATTTT,CASSLMRAVDTQYF
.,.,TRBV3-1/TRBV3-2,TRBJ1-5,TGTGCCAGCAGCCAAGGAGGGCCAGGGAGACAGCCCCAGCATTTT,CASSQGGPGRQPQHF
.,.,TRBV20-1,TRBJ1-2,TGCAGTGCTAGTAGTCCCAACAGGGTCATATTTGTGGGTGGCTACACCTTC,CSASSPNRVIFVGGYTF
.,.,TRBV7-8,TRBJ2-7,TGTGCCAGCACCTCGAGGGGAAGCTACGAGCAGTACTTC,CASTSRGSYEQYF
.,.,TRBV5-1,TRBJ2-5,TGCGCCAGCAGCTTGGGCGGGAAAGAGACCCAGTACTTC,CASSLGGKETQYF
few,TRBD2,TRBV7-8,TRBJ2-3,TGTGCCAGCAGCTCGCCGCCCCCGGGACTAGCGGGGGGGTTCACAGATACGCAGTATTTT,CASSSPPPGLAGGFTDTQYF
.,.,TRBV4-1,TRBJ1-3,TGCGCCAGCAGCCAATTCGCGGACTCTGGAAACACCATATATTTT,CASSQFADSGNTIYF
.,TRBD1,TRBV2,TRBJ1-1,TGTGCCAGCAGTGGGCGACAGGGCCCTATGAACACTGAAGCTTTCTTT,CASSGRQGPMNTEAFF
.,.,TRBV19,TRBJ2-7,TGTGCCAGTAGTTCGGGAGCCTACGAGCAGTACTTC,CASSSGAYEQYF
.,.,TRBV4-1,TRBJ2-7,TGCGCCAGCAGCCCAGGGGTGGATGGGTACGAGCAGTACTTC,CASSPGVDGYEQYF
.,.,TRBV4-1,TRBJ1-1,TGCGCCAGCAGCCTCCCTCACGGAGAAGGGAACACTGAAGCTTTCTTT,CASSLPHGEGNTEAFF
few,.,TRBV3-1/TRBV3-2,TRBJ1-2,TGTGCCAGCAGCCCCCCCTATTCCTTC,CASSPPYSF
.,.,TRBV5-1,TRBJ1-1,TGCGCCAGCGGCAGCGACATGAACACTGAAGCTTTCTTT,CASGSDMNTEAFF
.,.,TRBV27,TRBJ1-1,TGTGCCAGCAGTCTAGACACAGGGAACACTGAAGCTTTCTTT,CASSLDTGNTEAFF
.,TRBD1,TRBV5-5,TRBJ1-3,TGTGCCAGCAGCCAGGACAGGAACTCTGGAAACACCATATATTTT,CASSQDRNSGNTIYF
.,.,TRBV10-3,TRBJ2-1,TGTGCCATCAGAGCTAGCGCGACCTACAATGAGCAGTTCTTC,CAIRASATYNEQFF
.,TRBD2,TRBV6-4,TRBJ2-1,TGTGCCAGCAGTCAGGGACTAGCGGACTACAATGAGCAGTTCTTC,CASSQGLADYNEQFF
.,TRBD1,TRBV3-1/TRBV3-2,TRBJ1-2,TGTGCCAGCAGCCAATATCAGGGGGCGCAGGGCTACACCTTC,CASSQYQGAQGYTF
.,.,TRBV2,TRBJ1-1,TGTGCCAGCAGCTCCCGGGTTGCGAACACTGAAGCTTTCTTT,CASSSRVANTEAFF
.,.,TRBV4-1,TRBJ2-5,TGCGCCAGCAGCCAAGTTGGTTGGGGGCTGGAGACCCAGTACTTC,CASSQVGWGLETQYF
.,.,TRBV6-5,TRBJ2-1,TGTGCCAGCAGGGCCCAATGGGGCAATGAGCAGTTCTTC,CASRAQWGNEQFF
.,TRBD2,TRBV6-6,TRBJ2-1,TGTGCCAGCAGGGGGCCGGGACTAGCTCAATATGAGCAGTTCTTC,CASRGPGLAQYEQFF
.,.,TRBV7-8,TRBJ2-7,TGTGCCAGCAGCTTAGCGTATACCACCAGGGCCTACGAGCAGTACTTC,CASSLAYTTRAYEQYF
.,.,TRBV7-8,TRBJ2-7,TGTGCCAGCAGCTTAACTCTCGGAGCGACTTACGAGCAGTACTTC,CASSLTLGATYEQYF
once,TRBD1,TRBV6-6,TRBJ1-5,TGTGCCAGCAGTTTGATTGGACAGGAGATCTTGGCGCCCCAGCATTTT,CASSLIGQEILAPQHF
.,TRBD2,TRBV18,TRBJ2-1,TGTGCCAGCTCACCAATTCTTCTAGCGGACAATGAGCAGTTCTTC,CASSPILLADNEQFF
once,.,TRBV5-1,TRBJ2-7,TGCGCCAGCAGCCTCAAGGTCTCCTACGAGCAGTACTTC,CASSLKVSYEQYF
.,.,TRBV5-4,TRBJ1-2,TGTGCCAGCAGCTTGGAAGGTTTATCTAACTATGGCTACACCTTC,CASSLEGLSNYGYTF
.,TRBD1,TRBV5-5,TRBJ1-4,TGTGCCAGCAGCCCAGGACAGGGGGATGAAAAACTGTTTTTT,CASSPGQGDEKLFF